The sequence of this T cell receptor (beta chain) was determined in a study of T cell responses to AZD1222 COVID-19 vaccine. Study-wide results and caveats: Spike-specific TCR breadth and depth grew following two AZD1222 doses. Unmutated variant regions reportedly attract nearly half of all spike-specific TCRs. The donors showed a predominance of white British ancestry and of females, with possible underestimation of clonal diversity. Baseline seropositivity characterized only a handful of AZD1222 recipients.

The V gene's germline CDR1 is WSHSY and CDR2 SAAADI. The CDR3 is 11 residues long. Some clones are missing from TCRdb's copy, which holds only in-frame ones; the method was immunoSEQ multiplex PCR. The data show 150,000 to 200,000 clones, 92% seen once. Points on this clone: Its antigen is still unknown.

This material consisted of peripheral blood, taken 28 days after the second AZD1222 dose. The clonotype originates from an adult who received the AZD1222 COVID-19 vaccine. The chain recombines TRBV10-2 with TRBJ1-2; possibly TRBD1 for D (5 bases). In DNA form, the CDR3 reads TGCGCAAGCGGGGCTTTTTATGGCTACACCTTC. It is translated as CASGAFYGYTF.